This TCR beta chain was identified in a study of blood T cells in healthy people across ages. Overall study results and limits: Age advanced and TCR beta diversity per million T cells fell, roughly linearly. One million T cells yielded diversity estimates that were considered underestimates.

Peripheral blood was drawn, about 9.7 milliliters per donor. CDR1 SGDLS and CDR2 YYNGEE come from the germline V gene. The length of the CDR3 is 13 residues. Trimming removed 3 bases from V and 4 bases from J, with 7 bases in between. The use of a sample-barcoded 5' primer and a J-beta primer mix characterized a second PCR of about 6 to 12 cycles. Unique molecular identifiers of 12 random nucleotides labeled each cDNA. MiXCR was run by TCRdb on the 5' RACE reads, yielding one entry per CDR3 protein. The sample has 1.4 million or so distinct CDR3 sequences, about 45% seen once. In its sample, this clonotype was seen many times. The antigen is unknown.

Sequencing was done on a sample of blood. This chain links TRBV9 with TRBJ1-4; D unclear. The TCR comes from a young woman in good health. The CDR3 sequence: CASSAWDNEKLFF. The CDR3 coding sequence is TGTGCCAGCAGCGCGTGGGATAATGAAAAACTGTTTTTT.